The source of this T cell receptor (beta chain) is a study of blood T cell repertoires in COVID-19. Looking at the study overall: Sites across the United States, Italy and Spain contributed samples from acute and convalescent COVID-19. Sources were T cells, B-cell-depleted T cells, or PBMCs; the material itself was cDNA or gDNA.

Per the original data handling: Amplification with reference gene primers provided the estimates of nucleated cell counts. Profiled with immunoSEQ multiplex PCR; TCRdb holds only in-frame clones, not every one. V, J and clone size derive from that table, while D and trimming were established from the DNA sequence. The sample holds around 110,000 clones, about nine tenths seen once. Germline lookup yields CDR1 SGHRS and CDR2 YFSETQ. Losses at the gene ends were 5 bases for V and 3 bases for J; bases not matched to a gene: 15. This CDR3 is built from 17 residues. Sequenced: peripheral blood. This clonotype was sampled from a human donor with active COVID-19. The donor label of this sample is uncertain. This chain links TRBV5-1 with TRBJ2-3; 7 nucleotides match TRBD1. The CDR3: CASREQGSQLPTDTQYF. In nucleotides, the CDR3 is TGCGCCAGCAGGGAACAGGGGTCTCAACTTCCGACAGATACGCAGTATTTT. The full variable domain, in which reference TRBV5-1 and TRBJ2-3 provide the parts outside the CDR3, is KAGVTQTPRYLIKTRGQQVTLSCSPISGHRSVSWYQQTPGQGLQFLFEYFSETQRNKGNFPGRFSGRQFSNSRSEMNVSTLELGDSALYLCASREQGSQLPTDTQYFGPGTRLTVL.